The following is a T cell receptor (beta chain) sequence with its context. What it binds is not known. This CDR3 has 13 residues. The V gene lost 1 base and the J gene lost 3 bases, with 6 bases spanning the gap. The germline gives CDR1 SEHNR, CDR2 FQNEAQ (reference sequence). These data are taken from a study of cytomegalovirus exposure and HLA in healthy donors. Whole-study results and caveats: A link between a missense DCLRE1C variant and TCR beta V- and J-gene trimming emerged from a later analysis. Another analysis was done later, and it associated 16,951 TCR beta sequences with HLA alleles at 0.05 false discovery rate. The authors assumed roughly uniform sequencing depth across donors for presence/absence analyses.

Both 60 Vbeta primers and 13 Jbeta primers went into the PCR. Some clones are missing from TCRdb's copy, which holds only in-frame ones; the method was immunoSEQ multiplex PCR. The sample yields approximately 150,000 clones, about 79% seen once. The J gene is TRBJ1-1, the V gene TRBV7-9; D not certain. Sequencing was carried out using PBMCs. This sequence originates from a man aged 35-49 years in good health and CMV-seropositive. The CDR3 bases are TGTGCCAGCAGCTTAGACGGGTACACTGAAGCTTTCTTT. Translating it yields CASSLDGYTEAFF.